The clone carrying this TCR beta chain has more than one count but fewer than ten. The antigen is undetermined. This sample is part of a study of beta chain features in type 1 diabetes. Across the whole study: Examination spanned approximately 110 million sorted cells from all samples.

The CDR3 spans 13 residues. Germline-derived CDR1 and CDR2 are SQVTM and ANQGSEA. The V end lost 4 bases, the J end lost 0 bases, and 7 bases lay between the germline ends. Of the isolated RNA, all was reverse transcribed, and so the sequenced material was expressed TCRB transcripts. Average reads for naive, central memory and regulatory T cell samples were several million. Libraries were prepared by immunoSEQ multiplex PCR; TCRdb keeps only in-frame clonotypes and omits some of them. The sample holds about 340,000 clones, about a tenth seen once. The study's findings and limits: People with Type 1 diabetes carried modestly yet significantly shorter TCRB CDR3s in all four CD4+ subsets. Patients' naive, central memory and regulatory TCRB repertoires appeared more alike than those of healthy donors.

This TCR was sampled from a man aged 25-45 years with type 1 diabetes. This chain joins TRBV29-1 and TRBJ2-1, with D possibly TRBD2 on 5 matching bases. Sequencing input: central memory CD4+ T cells from blood. The CDR3 DNA is TGCAGCGTTGGGCTAGCCTCCTACAATGAGCAGTTCTTC. It translates to CSVGLASYNEQFF.